The following is a TCR beta chain sequence with its context. These data are taken from a study of radiation and T cells in renal cell carcinoma. Produced via immunoSEQ multiplex PCR; TCRdb's table is partial and in-frame only. The sample carries tens of thousands of clones, less than 85% recorded once. This CDR3 contains 14 residues. In germline, CDR1 is LNHDA, CDR2 SQIVND (reference sequence). V lost 1 base, J lost 1 base, and 4 bases lay in between. Time point of the sample: blood 2 weeks post-SBRT. Indicated treatment: 15 Gy SBRT to primary tumor, nephrectomy 4 weeks later. Serial blood draws occurred at baseline and 2 and 4 weeks post-SBRT. This renal cell carcinoma was of the clear cell type.

This sequence was found in a woman aged 70-85 years with renal cell carcinoma. The sample here was blood, taken from a patient whose treatment included radiotherapy and nephrectomy. The gene calls are TRBV19 and TRBJ2-2; D not certain. The CDR3 DNA follows: TGTGCCAGTAGTATAGGAGGGAACACCGGGGAGCTGTTTTTT. Translation: CASSIGGNTGELFF.